The 14 T cell receptor beta chains given below trace back to one sample, sequenced in a study of T-cell reconstitution after alpha-beta-depleted transplantation in children. Using unique molecular identifiers, the investigators prepared the TCRbeta library. In TCRdb, the PCR reads were re-called with MiXCR into one record per CDR3 protein. Of some 550,000 distinct CDR3 sequences listed, approximately 22% were seen once; the top ten hold roughly 15%. The specimen comprised PBMCs, mostly from graft donor cells, sampled 360 days after TCRalphabeta/CD19-depleted stem cell transplant. These receptors originate from a boy younger than two who had a stem cell transplant for acute myeloid leukemia, so the T cells may come from the graft donor.

J is TRBJ2-5 and V is TRBV7-9; D may match TRBD1 or TRBD2 (5 bases each). The length of the CDR3 is 15 residues. V dropped 6 bases and J dropped 1 base, with 15 bases sitting between them. The germline CDR1 and CDR2 sequences are SEHNR and FQNEAQ (reference sequence). The CDR3 DNA reads as TGTGCCAGCAGTCCCTCGGGACCGCGCCAAGAGACCCAGTACTTC. As protein: CASSPSGPRQETQYF.

CDR3 region: CASSRDRATEAFF. CDR3 sequence (DNA): TGTGCCAGCAGTAGAGACAGGGCCACTGAAGCTTTCTTT. The chain couples TRBV6-1 to TRBJ1-1; 7 bases align to TRBD1. Germline V gene data show CDR1 as MNHNS and CDR2 as SASEGT. V shed 5 bases, J shed 4 bases, and the junction held 4 bases outside the gene matches. CDR3 length equals 13 residues.

This clonotype was detected only a few times. The rearrangement joins TRBV4-3 to TRBJ2-2; no clear D gene. The V gene's germline CDR1 is LGHNA and CDR2 YSLEER. Between the trimmed V and J ends, which lost 10 bases and 4 bases, there was a span of 13 bases. The CDR3 covers 13 residues. DNA of the CDR3: TGCGCCACATCCCCCAGGAGCACCGGGGAGCTGTTTTTT. Translating it yields CATSPRSTGELFF.

This clonotype was found a few times. V is TRBV30 and J is TRBJ2-1; 8 bases are a match to TRBD2. The V gene's germline CDR1 is GTSNPN and CDR2 SVGIG (reference sequence). Losses at the gene ends were 2 bases for V and 9 bases for J; bases not matched to a gene: 12. This CDR3 has 15 amino acids. The CDR3 protein is CAWSRGGGPGGEQFF. CDR3 coding DNA: TGTGCCTGGAGTCGGGGCGGGGGGCCGGGAGGTGAGCAGTTCTTC.

The chain carries TRBV10-3 and TRBJ2-5; tentatively, D is TRBD2 (7 bases). The CDR3 contains 12 residues. The germline CDR1 and CDR2 sequences are ENHRY and SYGVKD. The germline V and J ends were trimmed by 8 bases and 6 bases, with 13 bases remaining between them. CDR3 nucleotides: TGTGCCATCTCACGGGGGGCACAGACCCAGTACTTC. Protein product: CAISRGAQTQYF.

The V call is TRBV11-2, the J call TRBJ2-5, with TRBD2 matching 9 bases. The J segment lost 2 bases and the V segment lost 4 bases, leaving 8 bases of the junction unmatched. The CDR3 loop spans 16 amino acids. Looked up from germline, CDR1 is SGHAT and CDR2 is FQNNGV. DNA for the CDR3: TGTGCCAGCAGCTCCCTGGAAGCGGGGGGTCAAGAGACCCAGTACTTC. Amino acid sequence: CASSSLEAGGQETQYF.

The chain joins TRBV7-2 to TRBJ2-5; TRBD2 is a possible D gene (6 bases). With 3 bases removed from V and 5 bases from J, the gap between germline ends came to 10 bases. This CDR3 comprises 13 residues. Per the germline V gene, CDR1 is SGHTA and CDR2 is FQGNSA. CDR3 protein: CASSLGLTETQYF. CDR3 bases: TGTGCCAGCAGCTTGGGACTGACCGAGACCCAGTACTTC.

CDR3 nucleotide sequence: TGTGCCAGCAGCACCCAGGGACTTGGCTACACCTTC. Amino acid sequence: CASSTQGLGYTF. This chain connects TRBV14 to TRBJ1-2; D might be TRBD1 (5 bases). The CDR3 consists of 12 residues. Per germline, CDR1 SGHDN and CDR2 FVKESK. Trimming took 5 bases from V and 7 from J, leaving 11 bases between them. The whole variable domain, remainder taken from reference TRBV14 and TRBJ1-2, is EAGVTQFPSHSVIEKGQTVTLRCDPISGHDNLYWYRRVMGKEIKFLLHFVKESKQDESGMPNNRFLAERTGGTYSTLKVQPAELEDSGVYFCASSTQGLGYTFGSGTRLTVV.

The chain joins TRBV20-1 to TRBJ2-3, with D maybe TRBD1 (6 bases). The CDR3 covers 15 residues. The germline gives CDR1 DFQATT, CDR2 SNEGSKA (reference sequence). V was cut by 5 bases and J by 0 bases, with 15 bases left in between. In nucleotides, the CDR3 is TGCAGTGCTGACCGGACAGCGCCTAGCACAGATACGCAGTATTTT. It yields the protein CSADRTAPSTDTQYF.

This clonotype was recorded many times. J is TRBJ2-5 and V is TRBV20-1, with 13 bases aligning to TRBD2. The CDR3 sequence is 15 residues long. Germline V gene lookup returns CDR1 DFQATT and CDR2 SNEGSKA (reference sequence). The junction had 9 bases not matched to a gene; V was cut back by 6 bases and J by 5 bases. This CDR3 reads CSAPRLAGGRETQYF. For the CDR3, the DNA is TGCAGTGCCCCTCGACTAGCGGGGGGTAGGGAGACCCAGTACTTC.

This clonotype was seen repeatedly, ten times or more. V usage is TRBV9 and J usage is TRBJ2-1; TRBD2 aligns across 10 bases. Germline CDR1 and CDR2: SGDLS and YYNGEE. J was trimmed by 1 base and V by 0 bases; bases with no gene match: 4. CDR3 length equals 17 residues. CDR3 in amino acids: CASSVGISGGSYNEQFF. CDR3 bases: TGTGCCAGCAGCGTAGGGATTAGCGGGGGGTCCTACAATGAGCAGTTCTTC.

The J gene is TRBJ2-5, the V gene TRBV6-5, with D perhaps matching TRBD2 (5 bases). CDR1 and CDR2 (germline): MNHEY, SVGAGI. Trimming cost V 3 bases and J 4 bases, with 12 bases left between them. The CDR3 length is 14 residues. CDR3 residues: CASSYSGKRETQYF. DNA of the CDR3: TGTGCCAGCAGTTATTCGGGGAAAAGAGAGACCCAGTACTTC.

Concerning this clonotype itself: The junction differs from germline at one of its ends, possibly a read error. The V and J genes are TRBV20-1 and TRBJ2-5, with a tentative D call TRBD2 (5 bases). The CDR3 consists of 12 residues. The germline V gene encodes CDR1 DFQATT and CDR2 SNEGSKA (reference sequence). CDR3 region: CSARGWWETQYF. CDR3 in DNA: TGCAGTGCGAGAGGGTGGTGGGAGACCCAGTACTTC.

There are many counts of this clonotype. The CDR3 DNA is TGCAGCGGTCGACTAGCGGGGGGTTACAATGAGCAGTTCTTC. Its translation is CSGRLAGGYNEQFF. This chain uses TRBV29-1 with TRBJ2-1; TRBD2 aligns across 13 bases. Germline V lookup: CDR1 SQVTM, CDR2 ANQGSEA. The CDR3 spans 14 residues. Trimming at V came to 7 bases and at J to 4 bases, leaving 4 bases not matched to a gene.